What follows are 5 T cell receptor beta chains derived from one specimen sequenced in a study of CD8+ T cells in alopecia areata. Treatment reported: oral pan-JAK inhibitor, 5-10 mg twice daily. Sequencing templates came from extracted RNA that was reverse transcribed into cDNA. The repertoire was sequenced with immunoSEQ multiplex PCR; TCRdb's copy has only in-frame clones and lacks some. The sample consists of 150,000 to 200,000 clones, around three fifths of them appearing once. Specimen: CD4+ T cells sorted from blood, collected at week 24, from a patient treated with tofacitinib. The receptors here all came from a human donor with alopecia areata.

The CDR3 sequence: CASSLDRQGELRDYGYTF. Here the CDR3 DNA reads TGTGCCAGCAGCTTAGATCGACAGGGGGAACTCAGAGACTATGGCTACACCTTC. The V call is TRBV11-3, the J call TRBJ1-2; 9 nucleotides match TRBD1. This CDR3 is 18 amino acids long. The J segment lost 3 bases and the V segment lost 0 bases, leaving 11 bases of the junction unmatched. The germline CDR1 and CDR2 sequences are SGHNT and YENEEA.

This chain uses TRBV5-1 with TRBJ1-2; 9 bases are shared with TRBD1. After removal of 9 bases from V and 6 bases from J, the junction contained 9 bases not matched to a gene. There are 13 residues in the CDR3. The germline CDR1 and CDR2 sequences are SGHRS and YFSETQ. In nucleotides, the CDR3 is TGCGCCACCGGGACAGGGTCGTTCGATGGCTACACCTTC. Its protein product is CATGTGSFDGYTF. The full variable domain, with the rest looked up from reference TRBV5-1 and TRBJ1-2, is KAGVTQTPRYLIKTRGQQVTLSCSPISGHRSVSWYQQTPGQGLQFLFEYFSETQRNKGNFPGRFSGRQFSNSRSEMNVSTLELGDSALYLCATGTGSFDGYTFGSGTRLTVV.

V gene TRBV19 combines with J gene TRBJ1-5; a possible D gene is TRBD1 (6 bases). Germline V lookup: CDR1 LNHDA, CDR2 SQIVND (reference sequence). V was trimmed by 7 bases and J by 3 bases, leaving 22 bases between them. The CDR3 has 17 amino acids. This chain's CDR3 is CASTEKGTGWDNQPQHF. CDR3 nucleotides: TGTGCCAGTACCGAAAAAGGTACAGGGTGGGACAATCAGCCCCAGCATTTT.

The J gene is TRBJ1-2, the V gene TRBV10-3, with 10 nucleotides matching TRBD1. CDR3 size: 16 residues. Germline V lookup: CDR1 ENHRY, CDR2 SYGVKD. The V segment lost 4 bases and the J segment 2 bases; nucleotides outside the gene matches: 7. The CDR3 DNA sequence: TGTGCCATCAGTGGGCCGCCGGGACAGGGGAACTATGGCTACACCTTC. This gives the protein CAISGPPGQGNYGYTF.

This clone has a single count. The chain joins TRBV5-1 to TRBJ1-1; 11 bases are shared with TRBD1. CDR1 and CDR2 from the germline V gene are SGHRS and YFSETQ. CDR3 length: 14 residues. V shed 4 bases, J shed 10 bases, and the junction held 9 bases outside the gene matches. The CDR3 sequence is CASSPKTGTGGAFF. The CDR3 nucleotides read TGCGCCAGCAGCCCCAAAACCGGGACAGGGGGAGCTTTCTTT.